The 25 T cell receptor beta chains below all came from one sample that was sequenced in a study of human T cells and chemical hapten exposure. TCRdb re-called the RACE reads with MiXCR, one entry per CDR3 protein. The sample has about 260,000 distinct CDR3 sequences, roughly 8.9% seen once. Time point in this sample: pre-sensitization, week 0. Noted treatment: therapeutic diphenylcyclopropenone sensitization with weekly scalp DPC. Source: whole blood, taken in connection with sensitization to the hapten diphenylcyclopropenone (DPC). The receptors were gathered from a woman in her 40s with alopecia areata. Some clones in this sample may be carry-over from other donors' samples.

A few counts support this clonotype. The chain joins TRBV7-2 to TRBJ2-1; perhaps TRBD1 as D (5 bases). Germline assignment: CDR1 SGHTA and CDR2 FQGNSA. V lost 5 bases, J lost 5 bases, and 10 bases lay in between. The CDR3 runs 13 residues. The CDR3 nucleotides are TGTGCCAGCAGCCCCGACAGACACAATGAGCAGTTCTTC. Protein sequence: CASSPDRHNEQFF.

This clonotype was observed a handful of times. The genes are TRBV5-1 and TRBJ2-1; no clear D. V was trimmed by 4 bases and J by 3 bases, leaving 11 bases between them. The CDR3 runs 14 residues. Germline-derived CDR1 and CDR2 are SGHRS and YFSETQ. CDR3 in amino acids: CASSQGPLYNEQFF. The CDR3 DNA reads as TGCGCCAGCAGCCAAGGACCTCTCTACAATGAGCAGTTCTTC.

The chain links TRBV20-1 to TRBJ2-3; D is ambiguous. V lost 3 bases and J 2 bases, leaving 9 bases between the germline ends. Germline V lookup: CDR1 DFQATT, CDR2 SNEGSKA (reference sequence). This CDR3 has 13 amino acids. CDR3 sequence: CSASRQHTDTQYF. The CDR3, as DNA: TGCAGTGCTAGTAGGCAGCACACAGATACGCAGTATTTT.

This clonotype was observed at least ten times. The chain joins TRBV29-1 to TRBJ1-1; a weak D match, TRBD1 (6 bases). Looked up from germline, CDR1 is SQVTM and CDR2 is ANQGSEA. Trimming took 5 bases from V and 4 from J, leaving 14 bases between them. The CDR3 runs to 13 residues. The CDR3 bases are TGCAGCGTTTCAGGGAGGGGGGGCACTGAAGCTTTCTTT. It translates to CSVSGRGGTEAFF.

The table lists this clonotype with many counts. The chain links TRBV28 to TRBJ2-5; D possibly corresponds to TRBD1 (5 bases). Looked up from germline, CDR1 is MDHEN and CDR2 is SYDVKM. This CDR3 region has 14 residues. Trimming cost V 5 bases and J 2 bases, with 12 bases left between them. This CDR3 is CASSAYRIQETQYF. For the CDR3, the DNA is TGTGCCAGCAGTGCATACAGGATTCAAGAGACCCAGTACTTC.

The V call is TRBV6-6, the J call TRBJ2-2; no definite D call. The ends were cut back, 4 bases at V and 3 bases at J, with 9 bases in the middle. Germline V lookup: CDR1 MNHNY, CDR2 SVGAGI (reference sequence). The CDR3 is 14 amino acids. CDR3 DNA sequence: TGTGCCAGCAGTTCCCAACATGACACCGGGGAGCTGTTTTTT. Protein sequence: CASSSQHDTGELFF.

This clonotype has ten or more counts. The J gene is TRBJ2-3, the V gene TRBV29-1; no definite D call. V lost 7 bases and J 3 bases, leaving 5 bases between the germline ends. Germline values: CDR1 SQVTM, CDR2 ANQGSEA. The CDR3 has 10 amino acids. For the CDR3, the DNA is TGCAGCGGATGGACAGATACGCAGTATTTT. Amino acid sequence: CSGWTDTQYF.

This clonotype turned up a few times. V usage is TRBV5-1 and J usage is TRBJ1-1, with D possibly matching TRBD1 (5 bases). This CDR3 is 15 amino acids long. In germline, CDR1 is SGHRS, CDR2 YFSETQ. Trimming took off 1 base at V and 4 bases at J, with 14 bases between the two ends. CDR3 amino acids: CASSLTAGRGTEAFF. In DNA form, the CDR3 reads TGCGCCAGCAGCTTGACGGCAGGGAGGGGCACTGAAGCTTTCTTT.

This clonotype was found a few times. J is TRBJ2-7 and V is TRBV14, with D possibly TRBD2 on 6 matching bases. The CDR3 is made up of 12 amino acids. CDR1 and CDR2 from the germline V gene are SGHDN and FVKESK. The V end was cut by 4 bases, the J end by 5 bases, with 9 bases between. In DNA, the CDR3 is TGTGCCAGCAGCCGGGGACTCCACGAGCAGTACTTC. Residues: CASSRGLHEQYF.

This clonotype was seen a handful of times. This chain joins TRBV28 and TRBJ2-3; D uncertain. Per germline, CDR1 MDHEN and CDR2 SYDVKM. V was trimmed by 7 bases and J by 0 bases, leaving 17 bases between them. The CDR3 spans 16 residues. Here the CDR3 reads CASTILRATSTDTQYF. The DNA for the CDR3 is TGTGCCAGCACAATTCTACGAGCCACTAGCACAGATACGCAGTATTTT.

The chain recombines TRBV24-1 with TRBJ1-5, with D unclear. V shed 2 bases and J shed 5 bases, with 6 bases lying between them. Germline CDR1 is KGHDR and CDR2 is SFDVKD. The CDR3 loop spans 13 amino acids. The CDR3 spells CATSDWEDQPQHF. CDR3 DNA: TGTGCCACCAGTGATTGGGAGGATCAGCCCCAGCATTTT.

This clonotype was observed at least ten times. This chain links TRBV20-1 with TRBJ2-1; possibly TRBD1 for D (5 bases). From germline, CDR1 is DFQATT and CDR2 SNEGSKA (reference sequence). The CDR3 spans 14 residues. V was trimmed by 3 bases and J by 0 bases, leaving 9 bases between them. The chain's CDR3 is CSASRQSSYNEQFF. As DNA, the CDR3 is TGCAGTGCTAGCAGACAGAGCTCCTACAATGAGCAGTTCTTC.

J is TRBJ2-7 and V is TRBV27; D is undetermined. V was clipped by 5 bases and J by 2 bases, with 13 bases between them. This CDR3 comprises 14 residues. Germline V gene sequence: CDR1 MNHEY, CDR2 SMNVEV (reference sequence). The chain's CDR3 is CASSPYQDTYEQYF. The CDR3, as DNA: TGTGCCAGCAGTCCCTACCAGGATACCTACGAGCAGTACTTC.

This chain uses TRBV6-1 with TRBJ2-1; no firm D call. The germline gives CDR1 MNHNS, CDR2 SASEGT. V dropped 11 bases and J dropped 6 bases, with 11 bases sitting between them. The CDR3 runs to 11 residues. The CDR3 DNA is TGTGCCTGCCCCCTCGCCAATGAGCAGTTCTTC. Its translation is CACPLANEQFF.

This clonotype came up a few times. This chain joins TRBV7-3 and TRBJ2-6, with a tentative D call TRBD1 (5 bases). The germline V and J ends were trimmed by 5 bases and 0 bases, with 20 bases remaining between them. Germline V lookup: CDR1 SGHTA, CDR2 FQGTGA. The CDR3 covers 19 residues. For the CDR3, the DNA is TGTGCCAGCAGCAGAAACTCAGGGTTATTTAGCTCTGGGGCCAACGTCCTGACTTTC. This sequence encodes CASSRNSGLFSSGANVLTF.

V gene TRBV12-3 or TRBV12-4 combines with J gene TRBJ1-5, with 8 bases lining up with TRBD1. After removal of 5 bases from V and 3 bases from J, the junction contained 6 bases not matched to a gene. The CDR3 totals 15 residues. CDR3 DNA: TGTGCCAGCAGTCTCGGACAGGGCATCAATCAGCCCCAGCATTTT. Amino acids: CASSLGQGINQPQHF.

This clonotype was seen a handful of times. V gene TRBV6-1 combines with J gene TRBJ1-4, with D hard to call. V lost 1 base and J 9 bases, leaving 6 bases between the germline ends. Germline CDR1 and CDR2: MNHNS and SASEGT. The CDR3 is made up of 12 amino acids. The CDR3 region is CASSEEPKKLFF. The CDR3 DNA follows: TGTGCCAGCAGTGAAGAGCCGAAAAAACTGTTTTTT.

In this sample, this clonotype turned up a few times. The CDR3 loop reads CASSQDNFGADQPQHF. The CDR3 bases are TGCGCCAGCAGCCAAGATAATTTTGGAGCTGATCAGCCCCAGCATTTT. J is TRBJ1-5 and V is TRBV4-3; D gene unclear. CDR3 length: 16 amino acids. Germline V CDR1 and CDR2: LGHNA, YSLEER. V lost 0 bases, J lost 5 bases, and 14 bases lay in between.

This clonotype was detected a few times. The gene calls are TRBV4-2 and TRBJ2-5, with 7 bases lining up with TRBD1. CDR1 LGHNA and CDR2 YNFKEQ come from the germline V gene. This CDR3 contains 14 residues. V lost 4 bases and J lost 3; bases outside the gene matches: 5. The CDR3 is CASSLGDREETQYF. The CDR3 nucleotides read TGTGCCAGCAGCCTTGGAGACAGGGAAGAGACCCAGTACTTC.

This clonotype was observed at least ten times. The chain carries TRBV28 and TRBJ1-2; D is possibly TRBD1 (6 bases). Looked up from germline, CDR1 is MDHEN and CDR2 is SYDVKM. V lost 6 bases and J 7 bases, leaving 15 bases between the germline ends. This CDR3 is built from 13 residues. The CDR3 loop reads CASRQGQAVGYTF. The CDR3 DNA follows: TGTGCCAGCAGGCAGGGGCAGGCGGTTGGCTACACCTTC.

The chain is built from TRBV12-3 or TRBV12-4 and TRBJ1-2; no definite D call. The CDR3 has 13 residues. V was shortened by 2 bases and J by 8 bases, with 12 bases between the two germline ends. The CDR3 is CASSLSGFGGYTF. CDR3 coding DNA: TGTGCCAGCAGTTTATCGGGGTTTGGCGGCTACACCTTC.

The V and J genes are TRBV27 and TRBJ2-7, with TRBD2 matching over 9 bases. This CDR3 spans 15 amino acids. Germline V CDR1 and CDR2: MNHEY, SMNVEV (reference sequence). The V and J ends lost 5 bases and 1 base, in that order; junction bases with no gene match: 6. In nucleotides, the CDR3 is TGTGCCAGCAGTCGCCTTGGACTAGCGTCCTACGAGCAGTACTTC. Protein: CASSRLGLASYEQYF.

This clonotype was picked up a small number of times. The rearrangement joins TRBV28 to TRBJ1-6; 8 nucleotides line up with TRBD1. With 5 bases clipped from V and 8 bases from J, the junction kept 8 bases outside the gene matches. CDR1 is MDHEN, CDR2 SYDVKM, per germline. This CDR3 has 15 residues. Here the CDR3 DNA reads TGTGCCAGCAGTCCAACGGACAGGGATTATTCACCCCTCCACTTT. Its translation is CASSPTDRDYSPLHF.

The table lists this clonotype with a few counts. V gene TRBV20-1 combines with J gene TRBJ2-3; 9 bases fit TRBD1. The V segment lost 7 bases and the J segment 10 bases; nucleotides outside the gene matches: 0. From germline, CDR1 is DFQATT and CDR2 SNEGSKA (reference sequence). The CDR3 covers 9 residues. In DNA, the CDR3 is TGCAGTGGGGACAGGGCGCAGTATTTT. Amino acid sequence: CSGDRAQYF.

There are many counts of this clonotype. V gene TRBV5-1 combines with J gene TRBJ1-1; D perhaps matches TRBD1 (6 bases). V lost 3 bases and J lost 5, with 14 bases in between. The CDR3 runs 14 residues. CDR1 and CDR2 (germline): SGHRS, YFSETQ. This CDR3 is CASSSSGAGTEAFF. The CDR3 nucleotides read TGCGCCAGCAGCTCCTCAGGGGCAGGGACTGAAGCTTTCTTT.